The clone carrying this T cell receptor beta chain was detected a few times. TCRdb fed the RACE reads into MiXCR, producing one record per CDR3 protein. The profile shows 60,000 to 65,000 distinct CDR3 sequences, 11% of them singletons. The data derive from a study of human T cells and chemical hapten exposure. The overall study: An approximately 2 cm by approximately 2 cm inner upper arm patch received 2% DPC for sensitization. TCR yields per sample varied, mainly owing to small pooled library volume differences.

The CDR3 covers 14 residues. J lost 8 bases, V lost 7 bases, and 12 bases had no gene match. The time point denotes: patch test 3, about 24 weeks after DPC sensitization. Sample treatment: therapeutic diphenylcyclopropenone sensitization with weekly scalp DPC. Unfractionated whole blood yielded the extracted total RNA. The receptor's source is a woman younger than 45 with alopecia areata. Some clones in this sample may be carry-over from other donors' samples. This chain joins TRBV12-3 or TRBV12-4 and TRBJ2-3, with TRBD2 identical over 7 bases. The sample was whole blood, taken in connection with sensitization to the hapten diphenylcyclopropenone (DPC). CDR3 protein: CASTNRDPGGTQYF. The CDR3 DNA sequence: TGTGCCAGCACCAACCGGGACCCGGGAGGTACGCAGTATTTT.